Listed below are T cell receptor beta chains from one sample, sequenced in a study of blood T cell repertoires in COVID-19. TCRdb's table, derived via immunoSEQ multiplex PCR, lists solely in-frame clones and lacks some. The data show 310,000 or so clones, 70% to 90% seen once. Sequenced sample: peripheral blood. All receptors come from a woman between 25 and 40 years old who had recovered from COVID-19. CDR3s include the opening cysteine and the closing phenylalanine or tryptophan. The order of the fields is D gene, V gene, clone size, J gene, CDR3 DNA, CDR3 protein. The D gene is left open where the match is weak. Only part of the rows carry a size: once, few, many, or a class if the clone is expanded.

.	TRBV6-5	.	TRBJ2-7	TGTGCCAGCAGGCGGACAGGGAGGGGCGAGCAGTACTTC	CASRRTGRGEQYF
.	TRBV19	.	TRBJ2-7	TGTGCCAGTAGCTCCACCGGGCGGGGGCCCTACGAGCAGTACTTC	CASSSTGRGPYEQYF
.	TRBV5-1	.	TRBJ1-4	TGCGCCAGCCGCTCCCGGGACACTGATCAGACAGATGAAAAACTGTTTTTT	CASRSRDTDQTDEKLFF
.	TRBV6-6	few	TRBJ1-3	TGTGCCAGCCTTCCCCCACGGTCCGGAAACACCATATATTTT	CASLPPRSGNTIYF
TRBD2	TRBV4-2	.	TRBJ2-2	TGTGCCAGCAGCCAAGAAGAAGCGGGAGGGGCCGGGGAGCTGTTTTTT	CASSQEEAGGAGELFF
.	TRBV19	.	TRBJ2-5	TGTGCCAGTAGTATAGCTCGGACAGAAAGACAAGAGACCCAGTACTTC	CASSIARTERQETQYF
.	TRBV10-2	few	TRBJ2-3	TGCGCCAGCAGCAGGGACTTCCGCACAGATACGCAGTATTTT	CASSRDFRTDTQYF
.	TRBV7-9	.	TRBJ1-5	TGTGCCAGCAGCTTAACAGATCAGCCCCAGCATTTT	CASSLTDQPQHF
TRBD1	TRBV5-1	.	TRBJ1-2	TGCGCCAGCAGCTTGGCCAGAGGGACAGGGACATATGGCTACACCTTC	CASSLARGTGTYGYTF
.	TRBV2	.	TRBJ1-2	TGTGCCAGCAGTAACAGGGACTATGGCTACACCTTC	CASSNRDYGYTF
.	TRBV24-1	.	TRBJ2-2	TGTGCCACCAGTGATCCCAGCGGTGTACGGGCCGGGGAGCTGTTTTTT	CATSDPSGVRAGELFF
.	TRBV2	.	TRBJ1-1	TGTGCCAGCAGCCAACGGTGGGGCCCAGGCACTGAAGCTTTCTTT	CASSQRWGPGTEAFF
TRBD2	TRBV29-1	.	TRBJ2-3	TGCAGCGTCTCAGCGGGACGGACAGATACGCAGTATTTT	CSVSAGRTDTQYF
.	TRBV19	.	TRBJ1-5	TGTGCCAGTAGCCGCAACAGGTTTAGCAATCAGCCCCAGCATTTT	CASSRNRFSNQPQHF
.	TRBV7-9	.	TRBJ1-1	TGTGCCAGCAGCCCGGGTGGTCGACAGATGAACACTGAAGCTTTCTTT	CASSPGGRQMNTEAFF
.	TRBV18	.	TRBJ1-6	TGTGCCAGCTCACCAGAGGATTTGGGTTCACCCCTCCACTTT	CASSPEDLGSPLHF
.	TRBV28	.	TRBJ2-6	TGTGCCAGCAGTTCCAACTCTGGGGCCAACGTCCTGACTTTC	CASSSNSGANVLTF
.	TRBV7-2	few	TRBJ1-1	TGTGCCAGCAGCTGGGGGACACACACTGAAGCTTTCTTT	CASSWGTHTEAFF
TRBD2	TRBV3-1/TRBV3-2	.	TRBJ2-7	TGTGCCAGCAGCTTAGCGGGAGTTCTTAACGAGCAGTACTTC	CASSLAGVLNEQYF
TRBD1	TRBV29-1	.	TRBJ1-6	TGCAGCGTCGTAACAGGGGCTGGTTCACCCCTCCACTTT	CSVVTGAGSPLHF
TRBD2	TRBV5-1	.	TRBJ2-2	TGCGCCAGCAGCTTTACTAGCGGAAGGGATTCCGGGGAGCTGTTTTTT	CASSFTSGRDSGELFF
.	TRBV27	.	TRBJ2-3	TGTGCCAGCAGCGGGGTAGCGCTAGACACAGATACGCAGTATTTT	CASSGVALDTDTQYF
.	TRBV25-1	.	TRBJ2-2	TGTGCCAGCAGTGCATCCGGGGCGAACACCGGGGAGCTGTTTTTT	CASSASGANTGELFF
.	TRBV6-5	.	TRBJ1-2	TGTGCCAGCAGTTACTCGACAGGCGGCAACTATGGCTACACCTTC	CASSYSTGGNYGYTF
TRBD1	TRBV7-9	.	TRBJ2-5	TGTGCCAGCAGTCACCCTCCAAAGACAGGGGGCCGAGAGACCCAGTACTTC	CASSHPPKTGGRETQYF
.	TRBV21-1	.	TRBJ2-5	TGTGCCAGCAGCAAAAATCAGGGTGTAGAGACCCAGTACTTC	CASSKNQGVETQYF
.	TRBV5-1	once	TRBJ1-1	TGCGCCAGCAGCTTGGTGACGACAGGATTGAACACTGAAGCTTTCTTT	CASSLVTTGLNTEAFF
.	TRBV5-8	.	TRBJ1-5	TGTGCCAGCAGCCTGAGCGGGGGGATTAGCAATCAGCCCCAGCATTTT	CASSLSGGISNQPQHF
.	TRBV7-4	once	TRBJ2-1	TGTGCCAGCAGCTCAAGCAATATCTTGAACCCTTATAATGAGCAGTTCTTC	CASSSSNILNPYNEQFF
TRBD2	TRBV5-4	.	TRBJ2-5	TGTGCCAGCAGCTTTCCCTCTAGCGGCCAAGAGACCCAGTACTTC	CASSFPSSGQETQYF
.	TRBV19	.	TRBJ1-2	TGTGCCAGTAGTATAGATCGTCAGGCTGGCTACACCTTC	CASSIDRQAGYTF
TRBD2	TRBV5-1	.	TRBJ2-3	TGCGCCAGCAGCTTGACTAGCGGGAGGTTCGCAGATACGCAGTATTTT	CASSLTSGRFADTQYF
TRBD2	TRBV27	once	TRBJ2-2	TGTGCCAGCAGTTCGCGACTAGCGGGAGGGCCCCAGGACGGGGAGCTGTTTTTT	CASSSRLAGGPQDGELFF
.	TRBV3-1/TRBV3-2	.	TRBJ1-1	TGTGCCAGCAGCCCGAGGGCCGGCTGGTCGGAAGCTTTCTTT	CASSPRAGWSEAFF
.	TRBV7-9	once	TRBJ2-3	TGTGCCAGCAGCTTAGGCGGAGCTACAGATACGCAGTATTTT	CASSLGGATDTQYF
TRBD1	TRBV27	.	TRBJ1-4	TGTGCCAGCAGTTTACCAAGACGTCGACAGGGGGCGCGGGAAAAACTGTTTTTT	CASSLPRRRQGAREKLFF
.	TRBV2	.	TRBJ1-1	TGTGCCAGCAGTGTTGAACAGAACACTGAAGCTTTCTTT	CASSVEQNTEAFF
.	TRBV27	.	TRBJ1-2	TGTGCCAGCAGTTTCCGGGAGCCTTCTGGCTTAGGCTACACCTTC	CASSFREPSGLGYTF
TRBD1	TRBV2	.	TRBJ1-1	TGTGCCACAACGCAGGGGGACACTGAAGCTTTCTTT	CATTQGDTEAFF
.	TRBV5-5	.	TRBJ1-3	TGTGCCAGCAGCTTGGTTCTTTCCTTGAGCTCTGGAAACACCATATATTTT	CASSLVLSLSSGNTIYF
TRBD1	TRBV19	.	TRBJ2-7	TGTGCCAGTAGTGCGGACAGGCCAGCCTACGAGCAGTACTTC	CASSADRPAYEQYF
.	TRBV6-6	.	TRBJ2-3	TGTGCCAGCAGTATCCTGGCGGGAACAGATACGCAGTATTTT	CASSILAGTDTQYF
TRBD1	TRBV19	.	TRBJ1-2	TGTGCCAGTGCAAATAGCCATAGGGACAGGGGCACCTTC	CASANSHRDRGTF
TRBD2	TRBV7-3	once	TRBJ2-2	TGTGCCAGCAGCTTACGGGGACTAACCACCGGGGAGCTGTTTTTT	CASSLRGLTTGELFF
.	TRBV12-3/TRBV12-4	.	TRBJ1-1	TGTGCCAGCTCTATTTCCTTGAACACTGAAGCTTTCTTT	CASSISLNTEAFF
TRBD2	TRBV7-9	.	TRBJ2-1	TGTGCCAGCAGCACGCTGCGGACTAGCGGGGGGGCGTATGAGCAGTTCTTC	CASSTLRTSGGAYEQFF
TRBD1	TRBV24-1	.	TRBJ1-4	TGTGCCACCGGGGCGGGACAGGGAACTAATGAAAAACTGTTTTTT	CATGAGQGTNEKLFF
.	TRBV19	.	TRBJ2-7	TGTGCCAGTAGTATAGCCGGGGGTCACGAGCAGTACTTC	CASSIAGGHEQYF
.	TRBV29-1	.	TRBJ2-3	TGCAGCGTTGTAGCCGGGACACCAGATACGCAGTATTTT	CSVVAGTPDTQYF
.	TRBV5-1	once	TRBJ1-4	TGCGCCAGCAGCTTGAGTCAGTCTAATGAAAAACTGTTTTTT	CASSLSQSNEKLFF
TRBD1	TRBV7-9	.	TRBJ2-7	TGTGCCAGCAGCCCCCGGGACAGTGACTACGAGCAGTACTTC	CASSPRDSDYEQYF
TRBD1	TRBV7-2	.	TRBJ2-1	TGTGCCAGCAGCGAGACAGGGGGCAATGAGCAGTTCTTC	CASSETGGNEQFF
.	TRBV11-3	.	TRBJ1-3	TGTGCCAGCAGCTTACGGGCTGGAAACACCATATATTTT	CASSLRAGNTIYF
.	TRBV6-5	few	TRBJ2-1	TGTGCCAGCAGTTCTATCGAAGGCCCGGGGAATGAGCAGTTCTTC	CASSSIEGPGNEQFF
.	TRBV11-2	.	TRBJ1-2	TGTGCCAGCACCAGGGTGGGGGGAGAGGACTATGGCTACACCTTC	CASTRVGGEDYGYTF
TRBD2	TRBV6-5	.	TRBJ2-2	TGTGCCGGAGGGACTAGCGGGGCCACCGGGGAGCTGTTTTTT	CAGGTSGATGELFF